These 8 T cell receptor beta chains originate from one sample sequenced in a study of blood T cell repertoires in COVID-19. Sequencing used immunoSEQ multiplex PCR; TCRdb keeps in-frame clones, though not all of them. The sample consists of approximately 170,000 clones, 82% of them appearing once. The specimen was peripheral blood. The receptor source for this set is an elderly woman with active or convalescent COVID-19.

This clone was counted between two and nine times. The chain combines TRBV28 with TRBJ1-2; D unresolved. The CDR3 sequence is 14 residues long. V lost 6 bases and J 3 bases, leaving 14 bases between the germline ends. Germline V gives CDR1 MDHEN, CDR2 SYDVKM. CDR3 protein: CASSLLARDYGYTF. The DNA for the CDR3 is TGTGCCAGCAGCCTCCTAGCTCGTGACTATGGCTACACCTTC.

The chain has TRBV10-1 and TRBJ2-2; the match to TRBD2 covers 13 bases. CDR1 and CDR2 (germline): WNHNN, SYGVQD (reference sequence). Trimming removed 6 bases from V and 1 base from J; junction bases left unmatched: 5. The CDR3 has 17 amino acids. The CDR3 reads CASSGLAGAENTGELFF. In DNA, the CDR3 is TGCGCCAGCAGCGGACTAGCGGGAGCCGAGAACACCGGGGAGCTGTTTTTT.

The chain couples TRBV6-1 to TRBJ2-2; TRBD2 matches at 8 bases. The CDR3 runs to 16 residues. Trimming removed 2 bases from V and 0 bases from J; junction bases left unmatched: 2. Germline V gene lookup returns CDR1 MNHNS and CDR2 SASEGT. CDR3 residues: CASSESGGANTGELFF. The CDR3 DNA is TGTGCCAGCAGTGAATCGGGAGGGGCGAACACCGGGGAGCTGTTTTTT.

CDR3 region: CASSGRTGGAGTEAFF. The DNA of the CDR3 is TGTGCCAGCAGTGGGCGGACAGGGGGCGCAGGTACTGAAGCTTTCTTT. J is TRBJ1-1 and V is TRBV27, with 11 bases identical to TRBD1. The V and J ends lost 5 bases and 5 bases, in that order; junction bases with no gene match: 10. Looked up from germline, CDR1 is MNHEY and CDR2 is SMNVEV (reference sequence). CDR3 size: 16 residues.

This chain joins TRBV5-1 and TRBJ1-1, with 10 bases identical to TRBD1. This CDR3 is built from 15 residues. V shed 0 bases, J shed 5 bases, and the junction held 4 bases outside the gene matches. Per the germline V gene, CDR1 is SGHRS and CDR2 is YFSETQ. In DNA, the CDR3 is TGCGCCAGCAGCTTGGTAGGGACAGGGGATACTGAAGCTTTCTTT. Translation: CASSLVGTGDTEAFF.

Points on this clone: Other nucleotide sequences in the sample specify the same CDR3. The J gene is TRBJ1-1, the V gene TRBV6-1; D perhaps matches TRBD1 (5 bases). Trimming removed 2 bases from V and 1 base from J, with 5 bases in between. Germline V CDR1 and CDR2: MNHNS, SASEGT. The CDR3 has 13 amino acids. The CDR3 sequence is CASSETGNTEAFF. CDR3 bases: TGTGCCAGCAGTGAAACAGGGAACACTGAAGCTTTCTTT.

The V gene is TRBV19, the J gene TRBJ2-1, with TRBD2 identical over 7 bases. The CDR3 consists of 16 residues. Germline assignment: CDR1 LNHDA and CDR2 SQIVND (reference sequence). Losses at the gene ends were 7 bases for V and 0 bases for J; bases not matched to a gene: 9. CDR3 nucleotide sequence: TGTGCCAGTATGTCAGCGGGCGGGAGCTCCTACAATGAGCAGTTCTTC. Translation gives CASMSAGGSSYNEQFF.

The rearrangement links TRBV6-1 to TRBJ1-6; 8 bases agree with TRBD1. Trimming removed 2 bases from V and 0 bases from J; junction bases left unmatched: 12. The CDR3 runs 20 residues. Germline-derived CDR1 and CDR2 are MNHNS and SASEGT. For the CDR3, the DNA is TGTGCCAGCAGTGAATCTTCGCAGGGGGCTCTAAGCTCCTATAATTCACCCCTCCACTTT. Translated, it gives CASSESSQGALSSYNSPLHF.